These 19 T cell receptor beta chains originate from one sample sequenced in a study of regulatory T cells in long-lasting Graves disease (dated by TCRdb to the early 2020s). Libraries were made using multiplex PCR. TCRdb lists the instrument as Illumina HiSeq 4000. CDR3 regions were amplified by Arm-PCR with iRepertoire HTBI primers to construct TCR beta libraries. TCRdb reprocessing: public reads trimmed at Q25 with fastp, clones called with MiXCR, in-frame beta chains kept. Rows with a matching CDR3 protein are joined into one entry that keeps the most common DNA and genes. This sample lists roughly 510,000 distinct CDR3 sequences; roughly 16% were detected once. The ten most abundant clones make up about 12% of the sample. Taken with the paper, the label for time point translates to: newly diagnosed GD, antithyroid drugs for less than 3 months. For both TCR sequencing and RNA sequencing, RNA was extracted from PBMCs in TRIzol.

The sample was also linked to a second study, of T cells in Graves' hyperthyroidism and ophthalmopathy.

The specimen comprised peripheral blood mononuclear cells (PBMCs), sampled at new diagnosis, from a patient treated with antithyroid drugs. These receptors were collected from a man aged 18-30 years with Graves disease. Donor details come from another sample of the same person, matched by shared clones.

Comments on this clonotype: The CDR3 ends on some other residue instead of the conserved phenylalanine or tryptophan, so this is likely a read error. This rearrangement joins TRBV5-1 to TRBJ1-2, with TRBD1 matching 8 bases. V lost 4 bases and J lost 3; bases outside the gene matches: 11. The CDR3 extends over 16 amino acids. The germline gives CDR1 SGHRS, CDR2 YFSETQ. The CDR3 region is CASSQAYRGSDYGYTL. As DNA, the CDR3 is TGCGCCAGCAGCCAGGCATACAGGGGGTCGGACTATGGCTACACCCTC.

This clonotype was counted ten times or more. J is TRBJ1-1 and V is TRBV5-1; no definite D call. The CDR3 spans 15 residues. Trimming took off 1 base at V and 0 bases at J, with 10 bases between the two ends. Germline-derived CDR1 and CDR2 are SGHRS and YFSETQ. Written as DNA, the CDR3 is TGCGCCAGCAGCTTGTCTCTACATATGAACACTGAAGCTTTCTTT. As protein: CASSLSLHMNTEAFF.

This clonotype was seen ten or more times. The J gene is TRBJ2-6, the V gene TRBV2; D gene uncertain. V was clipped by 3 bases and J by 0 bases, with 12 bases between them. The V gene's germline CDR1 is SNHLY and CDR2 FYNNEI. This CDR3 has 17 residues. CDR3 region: CASSDRAGSSGANVLTF. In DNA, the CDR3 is TGTGCCAGCAGTGATCGCGCAGGTAGCTCTGGGGCCAACGTCCTGACTTTC.

The CDR3 coding sequence is TGTGCCACCAGTGTTTCTGATAGCAATCAGCCCCAGCATTTT. Its translation is CATSVSDSNQPQHF. This sequence joins TRBV24-1 and TRBJ1-5; D gene uncertain. This CDR3 contains 14 residues. Deletions cut 5 bases from V and 0 bases from J, with 7 bases between. Germline CDR1 KGHDR, CDR2 SFDVKD.

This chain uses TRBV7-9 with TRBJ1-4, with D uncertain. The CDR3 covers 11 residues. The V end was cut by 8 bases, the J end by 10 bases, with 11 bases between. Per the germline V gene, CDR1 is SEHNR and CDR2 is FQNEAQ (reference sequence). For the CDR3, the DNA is TGTGCCAGCTCAGGCCAGAGAAAACTGTTTTTT. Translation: CASSGQRKLFF.

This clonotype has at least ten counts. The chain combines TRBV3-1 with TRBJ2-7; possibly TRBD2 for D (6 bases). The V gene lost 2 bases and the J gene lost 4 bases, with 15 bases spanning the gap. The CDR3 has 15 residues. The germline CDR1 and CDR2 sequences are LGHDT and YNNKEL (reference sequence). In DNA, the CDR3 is TGTGCCAGCAGCCAAATCACGGGACTGGGTTACGAGCAGTACTTC. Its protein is CASSQITGLGYEQYF.

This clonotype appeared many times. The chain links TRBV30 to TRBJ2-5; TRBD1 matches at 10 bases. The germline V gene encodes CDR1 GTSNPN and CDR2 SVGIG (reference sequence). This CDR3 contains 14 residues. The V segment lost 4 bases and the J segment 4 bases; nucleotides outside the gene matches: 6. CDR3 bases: TGTGCCTGGACGCCCCGGGACAGGGGAGAGACCCAGTACTTC. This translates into CAWTPRDRGETQYF. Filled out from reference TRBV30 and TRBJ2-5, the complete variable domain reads SQTIHQWPATLVQPVGSPLSLECTVEGTSNPNLYWYRQAAGRGLQLLFYSVGIGQISSEVPQNLSASRPQDRQFILSSKKLLLSDSGFYLCAWTPRDRGETQYFGPGTRLLVL.

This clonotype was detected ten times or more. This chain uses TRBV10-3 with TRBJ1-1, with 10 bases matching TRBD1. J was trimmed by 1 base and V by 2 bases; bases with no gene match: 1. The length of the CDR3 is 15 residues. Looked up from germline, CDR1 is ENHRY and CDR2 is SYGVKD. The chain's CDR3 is CAISERDRGNTEAFF. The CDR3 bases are TGTGCCATCAGTGAGAGGGACAGGGGGAACACTGAAGCTTTCTTT.

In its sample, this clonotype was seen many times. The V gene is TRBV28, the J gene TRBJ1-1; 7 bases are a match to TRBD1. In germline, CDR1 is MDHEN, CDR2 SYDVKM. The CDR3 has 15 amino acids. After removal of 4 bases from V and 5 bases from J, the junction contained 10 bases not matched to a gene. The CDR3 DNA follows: TGTGCCAGCAGTTACTTCGACAGGGCTCGAACTGAAGCTTTCTTT. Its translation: CASSYFDRARTEAFF.

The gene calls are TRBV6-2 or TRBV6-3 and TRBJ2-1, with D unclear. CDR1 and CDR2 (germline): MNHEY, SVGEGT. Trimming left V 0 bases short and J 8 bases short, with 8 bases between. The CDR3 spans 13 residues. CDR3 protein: CASSYSPGYEQFF. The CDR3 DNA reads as TGTGCCAGCAGTTACTCTCCCGGATATGAGCAGTTCTTC.

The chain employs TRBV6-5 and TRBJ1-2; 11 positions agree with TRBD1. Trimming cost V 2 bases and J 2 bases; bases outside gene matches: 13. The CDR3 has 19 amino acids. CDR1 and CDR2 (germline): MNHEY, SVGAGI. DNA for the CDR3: TGTGCCAGCAGTTACATTGGACAGGGGGCGATTATCTCCAACTATGGCTACACCTTC. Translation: CASSYIGQGAIISNYGYTF.

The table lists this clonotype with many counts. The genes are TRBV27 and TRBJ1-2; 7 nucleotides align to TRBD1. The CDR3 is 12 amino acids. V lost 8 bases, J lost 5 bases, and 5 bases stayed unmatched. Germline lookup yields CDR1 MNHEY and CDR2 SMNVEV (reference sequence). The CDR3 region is CASQGEGYGYTF. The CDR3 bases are TGTGCCAGCCAGGGGGAGGGTTATGGCTACACCTTC.

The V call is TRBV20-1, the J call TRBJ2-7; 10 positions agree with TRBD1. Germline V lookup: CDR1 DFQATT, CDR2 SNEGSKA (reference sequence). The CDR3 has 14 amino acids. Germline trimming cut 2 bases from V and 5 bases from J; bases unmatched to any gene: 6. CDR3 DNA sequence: TGCAGTGCTAGACTCCGGGACAGGGGTCACGAGCAGTACTTC. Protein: CSARLRDRGHEQYF.

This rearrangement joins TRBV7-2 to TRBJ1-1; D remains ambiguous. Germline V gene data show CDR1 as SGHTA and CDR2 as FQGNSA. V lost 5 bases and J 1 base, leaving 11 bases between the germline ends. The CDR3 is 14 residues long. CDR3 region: CTSSPSFWNTEAFF. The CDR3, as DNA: TGTACCAGCAGCCCTTCGTTCTGGAACACTGAAGCTTTCTTT.

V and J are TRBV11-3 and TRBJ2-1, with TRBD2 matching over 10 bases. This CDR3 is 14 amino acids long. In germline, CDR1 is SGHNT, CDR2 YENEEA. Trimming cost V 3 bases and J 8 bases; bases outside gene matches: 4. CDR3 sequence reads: CASSFGLAVDEQFF. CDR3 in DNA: TGTGCCAGCAGCTTTGGACTAGCGGTCGATGAGCAGTTCTTC.

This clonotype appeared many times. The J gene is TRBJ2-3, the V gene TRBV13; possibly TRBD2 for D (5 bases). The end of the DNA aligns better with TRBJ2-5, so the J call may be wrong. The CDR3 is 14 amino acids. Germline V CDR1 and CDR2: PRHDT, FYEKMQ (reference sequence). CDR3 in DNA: TGTGCCAGCAGCTCGGACTCTAAACTAGAGGGCCAGTACTTC. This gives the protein CASSSDSKLEGQYF.

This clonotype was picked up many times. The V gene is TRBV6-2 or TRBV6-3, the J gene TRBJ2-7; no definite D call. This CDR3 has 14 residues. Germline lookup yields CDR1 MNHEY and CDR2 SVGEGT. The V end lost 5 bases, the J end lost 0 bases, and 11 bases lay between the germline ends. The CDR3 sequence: CASSAKETSYEQYF. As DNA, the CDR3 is TGTGCCAGCAGTGCAAAGGAAACCTCCTACGAGCAGTACTTC.

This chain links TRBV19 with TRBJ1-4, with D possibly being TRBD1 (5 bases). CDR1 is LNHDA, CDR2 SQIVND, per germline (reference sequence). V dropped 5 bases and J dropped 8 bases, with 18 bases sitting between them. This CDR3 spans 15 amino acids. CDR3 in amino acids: CASSPLGPSGEKLFF. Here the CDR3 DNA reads TGTGCCAGTAGTCCGTTGGGGCCCTCTGGGGAAAAACTGTTTTTT.

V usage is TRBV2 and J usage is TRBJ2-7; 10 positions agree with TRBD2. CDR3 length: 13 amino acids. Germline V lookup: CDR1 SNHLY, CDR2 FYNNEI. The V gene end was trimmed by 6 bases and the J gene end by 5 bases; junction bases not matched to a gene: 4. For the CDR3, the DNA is TGTGCCAGCAGCGCCGGGACTAGCGACGAGCAGTACTTC. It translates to CASSAGTSDEQYF.